This entry is about one T cell receptor beta chain. The data derive from a study of blood T cell repertoires in COVID-19. CDR1 is SGDLS, CDR2 YYNGEE, per germline. The V end was cut by 0 bases, the J end by 7 bases, with 13 bases between. CDR3 length equals 14 residues. Measured with immunoSEQ multiplex PCR; TCRdb has only the in-frame clones, and not every one. The sample lists roughly 100,000 clones; about 90% were seen once. Material for sequencing was peripheral blood. The sequence came from a woman aged 45-59 years with COVID-19, enrolled during active disease. The chain combines TRBV9 with TRBJ1-2; D perhaps matches TRBD1 (6 bases). CDR3 in amino acids: CASSVEAGDGGYTF. The CDR3 DNA sequence: TGTGCCAGCAGCGTAGAGGCAGGGGACGGTGGCTACACCTTC.